This T cell receptor beta chain was recorded in a study of beta chain features in type 1 diabetes. Study as a whole: Sorted cell examination encompassed 85 million to 130 million cells across all samples. Findings and caveats of the study: All four CD4+ subsets from Type 1 diabetes patients carried moderately but significantly shorter TCRB CDR3s.

CD4+ naive, central memory, regulatory and stem cell-like memory cells were sorted via CD45RO/CCR7/CD25/CD127/CD95/CD27. Sort purity for all populations was recorded as exceeding 98%. To note about this clone: As yet, its antigen is unknown.

V was pared by 2 bases and J by 4 bases, with 5 bases of the junction left unmatched. Per germline, CDR1 SGHRS and CDR2 YFSETQ. The CDR3 contains 17 residues. The entirety of the isolated RNA underwent reverse transcription, so expressed TCRB transcripts were sequenced. Mean read depth for naive, central memory and regulatory T cell samples was several million reads. Sequenced by immunoSEQ multiplex PCR; TCRdb stores in-frame clones only, minus some. The sample consists of about 340,000 clones, approximately 12% of them appearing once. The sequenced material came from naive CD4+ T cells from blood. This clonotype was sampled from a woman aged 18-29 years with type 1 diabetes. V gene TRBV5-1 combines with J gene TRBJ2-6, with 11 bases fitting TRBD1. CDR3 DNA: TGCGCCAGCAGCTTAGGACAGGGGGCCAGGGGGGCCAACGTCCTGACTTTC. Amino acid sequence: CASSLGQGARGANVLTF.